This T cell receptor (beta chain) derives from a study of T cells after yellow fever vaccination. Each CDR3 protein is one row after TCRdb ran MiXCR on the 5' RACE reads. Among roughly 190,000 distinct CDR3 sequences, approximately 10% were seen once, and the ten largest hold 36%. This CDR3 comprises 14 residues. The germline V gene encodes CDR1 MNHEY and CDR2 SVGEGT. V lost 0 bases and J lost 4, with 7 bases in between. Findings and caveats of the study: Overall, a small share of clonotypes was seen in both CD4 and CD8 compartments. Subsequent booster samples again held most clones from primary vaccination (less than 98% CD4, about 90% CD8).

This clonotype was counted ten times or more. Its antigen is not identified. The sequence was collected from a man aged 18-30 years who received the YFV17D yellow fever vaccine. This material consisted of CD8+ T cells sorted from PBMCs, taken 15 days after the yellow fever booster vaccination. V is TRBV6-2 or TRBV6-3 and J is TRBJ2-1; no firm D call. This CDR3 reads CASSYSISYNEQFF. The CDR3 DNA is TGTGCCAGCAGTTACTCAATTAGTTACAATGAGCAGTTCTTC.